This T cell receptor (beta chain) is drawn from a study of cytomegalovirus exposure and HLA in healthy donors. The CDR3 consists of 17 residues. V lost 8 bases, J lost 4 bases, and 18 bases stayed unmatched. The V gene's germline CDR1 is SNHLY and CDR2 FYNNEI. The primer mix had 60 Vbeta and 13 Jbeta primers. Only in-frame clones appear in the TCRdb table, and some are missing; sequencing was by immunoSEQ multiplex PCR. The sample has under 170,000 clones, 70% to 80% seen once. The sequenced sample was PBMCs. The chain is built from TRBV2 and TRBJ1-2; 8 bases align to TRBD1. This TCR was sampled from a man in his fifties or sixties in good health and CMV-seropositive. The CDR3 DNA sequence: TGTGCCAGCGGGGAGCGAAGGGACAGGATGATTAGCTATGGCTACACCTTC. Translation gives CASGERRDRMISYGYTF.